This T cell receptor (beta chain) was captured in a study of CD8+ T cells in alopecia areata. Study in general: Donors of skin were C3H/HeJ mice aged about 6-13 months with spontaneous alopecia, and recipients were approximately 6-10-week-old female C3H/HeJ mice. Study findings and constraints: Affected lesional scalp, above all in alopecia totalis/universalis, was more clonal than normal scalp.

Comment on this clone: What it binds is unknown. The genes are named according to mouse. The read halts 4 residues ahead of the CDR3 end, with the missing end drawn from the germline J gene.

Germline CDR1 and CDR2: NSQYPW and LRSPGD (reference sequence). CDR3 length equals 16 residues. Extraction of RNA preceded its reverse transcription into cDNA, which served as the sequencing template. Assay: immunoSEQ multiplex PCR; the TCRdb copy retains only in-frame clones and omits some. The sample was found to contain roughly 120,000 clones, and every one recurs. This TCR was recovered from a C3H/HeJ mouse with alopecia areata. Mice of this strain are of MHC haplotype H2-k. The specimen was lesional skin. This chain connects TRBV1 to TRBJ1-4, with 11 bases aligning to TRBD1. CDR3 sequence reads: CTCSARTGGRSERLFF. Incomplete CDR3 DNA: TGCACCTGCAGTGCCCGGACAGGGGGCCGGAGCGAA.